The next 24 T cell receptor beta chains were all read from a single sample in a study of T cells after yellow fever vaccination. MiXCR, applied by TCRdb to the 5' RACE reads, yields one record per CDR3 protein. The sample includes some 120,000 distinct CDR3 sequences, 7.5% to 10% of them seen just once. The material was CD8+ T cells sorted from PBMCs, obtained on the day of the yellow fever booster vaccination. The receptors come from a man aged 18-30 years who received the YFV17D yellow fever vaccine.

The chain links TRBV7-8 to TRBJ1-1; no definite D call. The CDR3 spans 15 residues. Trimming shortened V by 3 bases and J by 2 bases, and 13 bases separated the two germline ends. Germline CDR1 SGHVS, CDR2 FQNEAQ. The CDR3 region has the DNA TGTGCCAGCAGCTTTTTGAGTTTAGTAAACACTGAAGCTTTCTTT. This codes for CASSFLSLVNTEAFF.

This clonotype was recorded many times. CDR3 residues: CASSHGGGNTEAFF. Here the CDR3 DNA reads TGTGCCAGCAGCCATGGGGGCGGGAACACTGAAGCTTTCTTT. The V gene is TRBV4-2, the J gene TRBJ1-1; D perhaps matches TRBD1 (6 bases). The germline V gene encodes CDR1 LGHNA and CDR2 YNFKEQ. This CDR3 comprises 14 residues. Trimming cost V 3 bases and J 1 base, with 9 bases left between them.

In this sample, this clonotype turned up many times. The chain carries TRBV11-2 and TRBJ2-1; 7 bases agree with TRBD1. V was pared by 3 bases and J by 8 bases, with 10 bases of the junction left unmatched. Germline loops: CDR1 SGHAT, CDR2 FQNNGV. The length of the CDR3 is 15 residues. The DNA for the CDR3 is TGTGCCAGCAGCTTCGGGGACAGCGGCGGCGATGAGCAGTTCTTC. As protein: CASSFGDSGGDEQFF.

V gene TRBV28 combines with J gene TRBJ1-5, with unresolved D. Per the germline V gene, CDR1 is MDHEN and CDR2 is SYDVKM. The CDR3 length is 13 residues. V lost 7 bases to trimming and J lost 2 bases, with 9 bases between them. CDR3 coding DNA: TGTGCCAGCAAATCGGGTGGCAATCAGCCCCAGCATTTT. This sequence encodes CASKSGGNQPQHF.

This clonotype came up many times. The chain employs TRBV19 and TRBJ2-2; D is unclear. Germline V lookup: CDR1 LNHDA, CDR2 SQIVND (reference sequence). Trimming stripped 4 bases from V and 1 base from J, with 7 bases between. The CDR3 runs 14 residues. In nucleotides, the CDR3 is TGTGCCAGTAGTAACGGTGTGAACACCGGGGAGCTGTTTTTT. Translation gives CASSNGVNTGELFF.

The V and J genes are TRBV6-5 and TRBJ2-7; no firm D call. CDR3 length equals 12 residues. Germline CDR1 and CDR2: MNHEY and SVGAGI. Trimming cost V 6 bases and J 5 bases, with 11 bases left between them. For the CDR3, the DNA is TGTGCCAGCAGGGCCTCAACCCACGAGCAGTACTTC. It specifies CASRASTHEQYF.

This clonotype has a count of ten or more. J is TRBJ2-7 and V is TRBV7-2; D is unclear. The CDR3 contains 13 residues. Trimming stripped 8 bases from V and 2 bases from J, with 13 bases between. Per germline, CDR1 SGHTA and CDR2 FQGNSA. As DNA, the CDR3 is TGTGCCAGCTGTCTAGGGTATACCTACGAGCAGTACTTC. Translated: CASCLGYTYEQYF.

This clonotype occurred a few times. The V call is TRBV19, the J call TRBJ2-6; tentative D call: TRBD2 (5 bases). Looked up from germline, CDR1 is LNHDA and CDR2 is SQIVND (reference sequence). Trimming took off 6 bases at V and 2 bases at J, with 8 bases between the two ends. The length of the CDR3 is 14 residues. CDR3: CASSSRAGANVLTF. CDR3 DNA sequence: TGTGCCAGTAGCTCGAGGGCTGGGGCCAACGTCCTGACTTTC.

Only a few counts were recorded for this clonotype. The V call is TRBV7-2, the J call TRBJ2-2; D remains ambiguous. In germline, CDR1 is SGHTA, CDR2 FQGNSA. Trimming left V 4 bases short and J 4 bases short, with 4 bases between. The length of the CDR3 is 12 residues. The CDR3 nucleotides are TGTGCCAGCAGCTACAGCACCGGGGAGCTGTTTTTT. The encoded protein is CASSYSTGELFF.

This clonotype was detected ten times or more. The chain joins TRBV5-4 to TRBJ2-2; a possible D gene is TRBD1 (6 bases). Looked up from germline, CDR1 is SGHNT and CDR2 is YYREEE (reference sequence). The germline V and J ends were trimmed by 4 bases and 4 bases, with 11 bases remaining between them. The CDR3 loop spans 14 amino acids. The CDR3 coding sequence is TGTGCCAGCAGCGCAGGGGTGGCCACCGGGGAGCTGTTTTTT. It translates to CASSAGVATGELFF.

The table lists this clonotype with many counts. This rearrangement joins TRBV7-9 to TRBJ2-3; a possible D gene is TRBD1 (6 bases). Deletions cut 3 bases from V and 2 bases from J, with 9 bases between. The CDR3 is made up of 14 amino acids. The germline CDR1 and CDR2 sequences are SEHNR and FQNEAQ (reference sequence). CDR3 nucleotide sequence: TGTGCCAGCAGCTTGACAGGCAACACAGATACGCAGTATTTT. Protein product: CASSLTGNTDTQYF. Filled out from reference TRBV7-9 and TRBJ2-3, the complete variable domain reads DTGVSQNPRHKITKRGQNVTFRCDPISEHNRLYWYRQTLGQGPEFLTYFQNEAQLEKSRLLSDRFSAERPKGSFSTLEIQRTEQGDSAMYLCASSLTGNTDTQYFGPGTRLTVL.

The chain has TRBV20-1 and TRBJ2-1; 7 bases line up with TRBD1. The germline V gene encodes CDR1 DFQATT and CDR2 SNEGSKA (reference sequence). The CDR3 sequence is 20 residues long. Trimming cost V 2 bases and J 4 bases; bases outside gene matches: 23. The CDR3 DNA reads as TGCAGTGCTAGATTCGGGGTCCTCCGGGACAGCAATTCCGTTTACAATGAGCAGTTCTTC. Its protein is CSARFGVLRDSNSVYNEQFF.

The table lists this clonotype with a few counts. The chain recombines TRBV4-1 with TRBJ2-1; tentative D call: TRBD2 (6 bases). The CDR3 has 16 amino acids. Per germline, CDR1 MGHRA and CDR2 YSYEKL. V shed 2 bases and J shed 4 bases, with 15 bases lying between them. The CDR3 DNA reads as TGCGCCAGCAGCCAAAACGCGGGGAGATCTTACAATGAGCAGTTCTTC. Translation gives CASSQNAGRSYNEQFF.

This clonotype was counted only a few times. The chain recombines TRBV6-5 with TRBJ2-3, with 14 bases aligning to TRBD2. This CDR3 has 16 amino acids. Germline V gene lookup returns CDR1 MNHEY and CDR2 SVGAGI. Losses at the gene ends were 6 bases for V and 10 bases for J; bases not matched to a gene: 12. CDR3 residues: CASRVTSGGAGFAQYF. In DNA form, the CDR3 reads TGTGCCAGCAGGGTGACTAGCGGGGGGGCCGGTTTCGCGCAGTATTTT.

In its sample, this clonotype was seen many times. This chain links TRBV29-1 with TRBJ2-1; D is perhaps TRBD1 (5 bases). This CDR3 has 11 residues. Germline CDR1 and CDR2: SQVTM and ANQGSEA. V lost 7 bases to trimming and J lost 3 bases, with 7 bases between them. Written as DNA, the CDR3 is TGCAGCGCAGACAGCTACAATGAGCAGTTCTTC. It translates to CSADSYNEQFF.

This clonotype was detected a few times. V is TRBV29-1 and J is TRBJ1-2, with TRBD1 matching over 7 bases. From germline, CDR1 is SQVTM and CDR2 ANQGSEA. V was pared by 3 bases and J by 4 bases, with 8 bases of the junction left unmatched. The CDR3 runs to 14 residues. CDR3 protein: CSVDTPGQFYGYTF. As DNA, the CDR3 is TGCAGCGTTGACACGCCGGGACAGTTCTATGGCTACACCTTC.

The table lists this clonotype with a few counts. The chain links TRBV11-2 to TRBJ2-7, with unresolved D. Germline V gene lookup returns CDR1 SGHAT and CDR2 FQNNGV. The CDR3 length is 10 residues. V was clipped by 2 bases and J by 4 bases, with 0 bases between them. DNA for the CDR3: TGTGCCAGCAGCTTATACGAGCAGTACTTC. Translated, it gives CASSLYEQYF. Drawing the rest from reference TRBV11-2 and TRBJ2-7, the complete variable domain is EAGVAQSPRYKIIEKRQSVAFWCNPISGHATLYWYQQILGQGPKLLIQFQNNGVVDDSQLPKDRFSAERLKGVDSTLKIQPAKLEDSAVYLCASSLYEQYFGPGTRLTVT.

The table lists this clonotype with a few counts. The chain couples TRBV5-1 to TRBJ1-1; D unresolved. The CDR3 sequence is 15 residues long. Germline V gene data show CDR1 as SGHRS and CDR2 as YFSETQ. V was pared by 0 bases and J by 5 bases, with 14 bases between. DNA of the CDR3: TGCGCCAGCAGCTTGGCCCCTGACGGTGGGACTGAAGCTTTCTTT. Its translation: CASSLAPDGGTEAFF.

CDR3 nucleotide sequence: TGCGCCAGCAGCGCATCGCGGGCTTTGGGCAAAAACATTCAGTACTTC. It is translated as CASSASRALGKNIQYF. The V call is TRBV4-3, the J call TRBJ2-4, with D possibly matching TRBD2 (5 bases). V was trimmed by 5 bases and J by 3 bases, leaving 17 bases between them. The CDR3 is 16 amino acids. Per the germline V gene, CDR1 is LGHNA and CDR2 is YSLEER.

The chain couples TRBV7-9 to TRBJ2-3; TRBD2 might be the D (7 bases). This CDR3 comprises 11 residues. Trimming pared 5 bases from V and 13 bases from J, leaving 13 bases between. The V gene's germline CDR1 is SEHNR and CDR2 FQNEAQ (reference sequence). For the CDR3, the DNA is TGTGCCAGCAGCCGGGGGGCAGATGAGTATTTT. Protein sequence: CASSRGADEYF.

By frequency in the sample, this clonotype is medium-sized. The chain joins TRBV11-2 to TRBJ1-5; D call uncertain. V lost 0 bases to trimming and J lost 4 bases, with 7 bases between them. Looked up from germline, CDR1 is SGHAT and CDR2 is FQNNGV. This CDR3 region has 14 residues. CDR3 in amino acids: CASSLDGGNQPQHF. CDR3 DNA sequence: TGTGCCAGCAGCTTAGATGGCGGGAATCAGCCCCAGCATTTT.

This sequence joins TRBV5-4 and TRBJ1-6, with D perhaps matching TRBD1 (6 bases). The germline gives CDR1 SGHNT, CDR2 YYREEE (reference sequence). The V gene lost 4 bases and the J gene lost 10 bases, with 18 bases spanning the gap. This CDR3 is 15 amino acids long. DNA of the CDR3: TGTGCCAGCAGCGATTTACAGGGAATCGGATCACCCCTCCACTTT. Its protein product is CASSDLQGIGSPLHF.

About this clonotype itself: Given a much more abundant clone one base away, this may be a read error. The rearrangement uses TRBV7-2 and TRBJ2-3; 9 bases map to TRBD2. The V gene end was trimmed by 1 base and the J gene end by 0 bases; junction bases not matched to a gene: 2. This CDR3 has 16 amino acids. CDR1 and CDR2 from the germline V gene are SGHTA and FQGNSA. CDR3: CASSLGAGGSTDTQYF. CDR3 nucleotides: TGTGCCAGCAGCTTAGGAGCGGGGGGTAGCACAGATACGCAGTATTTT. Using reference TRBV7-2 and TRBJ2-3 for the parts outside the CDR3, the full variable domain is GAGVSQSPSNKVTEKGKDVELRCDPISGHTALYWYRQSLGQGLEFLIYFQGNSAPDKSGLPSDRFSAERTGGSVSTLTIQRTQQEDSAVYLCASSLGAGGSTDTQYFGPGTRLTVL.

This clonotype was seen a few times. The chain uses TRBV9 and TRBJ2-3; 10 nucleotides line up with TRBD1. Unmatched junction bases numbered 5, after V lost 4 bases and J lost 6 bases. CDR1 SGDLS and CDR2 YYNGEE come from the germline V gene. The CDR3 contains 14 residues. DNA of the CDR3: TGTGCCAGCAGCATCGGGACAGGGGTGGATACGCAGTATTTT. It specifies CASSIGTGVDTQYF.